The rows below give T cell receptor beta chains drawn from one sample of a study of blood T cell repertoires in COVID-19. Using immunoSEQ multiplex PCR, the repertoire was profiled, and TCRdb retains in-frame clones only, with some absent. Of about 220,000 clones in the sample, 84% were seen once. The sequenced sample consisted of peripheral blood. Receptors were obtained from a woman aged 25 to 39 who had recovered from COVID-19. Each CDR3 is given with its conserved first and last residue. The D gene is left open where the match is weak. The size field is filled for only some rows; it gives once, few, many or a size class.

clone_size	j_call	d_call	v_call	cdr3_nt	cdr3_aa
NA	TRBJ2-7	NA	TRBV28	TGTGCCAGCAGCCCCCTGGGTAGCGGCGGCTCCTACGAGCAGTACTTC	CASSPLGSGGSYEQYF
once	TRBJ1-2	NA	TRBV3-1/TRBV3-2	TGTGCCAGCAGCCAAGAAGCAGGGGTCTATGGCTACACCTTC	CASSQEAGVYGYTF
NA	TRBJ2-7	NA	TRBV14	TGTGCCAGCAGCCAAGATCTTGCGGCAGCGGATAGCTCCTACGAGCAGTACTTC	CASSQDLAAADSSYEQYF
NA	TRBJ1-1	NA	TRBV6-5	TGTGCCAGCAGCCCGGGAGGGGCGGGGAACACTGAAGCTTTCTTT	CASSPGGAGNTEAFF
NA	TRBJ2-1	TRBD1	TRBV11-3	TGTGCCAGCAGCACATCCGGGACAGGGTACAATGAGCAGTTCTTC	CASSTSGTGYNEQFF
once	TRBJ1-5	TRBD1	TRBV28	TGTGCCAGCAGCCGCTTGACAGGGCGGATGGAGGGGCCCCAGCATTTT	CASSRLTGRMEGPQHF
NA	TRBJ1-2	NA	TRBV19	TGTGCCAGTAGTGGCGGTGATGGCTACACCTTC	CASSGGDGYTF
NA	TRBJ2-1	TRBD2	TRBV7-3	TGTGCCAGCAGCTTATCTAGCGGGCAAAACAATGAGCAGTTCTTC	CASSLSSGQNNEQFF
NA	TRBJ1-1	TRBD1	TRBV5-1	TGCGCCAGCAGCTGGAGTGGGACAGGGGTTATTGAGAACACTGAAGCTTTCTTT	CASSWSGTGVIENTEAFF
NA	TRBJ1-2	TRBD1	TRBV5-1	TGCGCCAGCAGCTTGGTCGGGACAGGGGGCGGCGGCTACACCTTC	CASSLVGTGGGGYTF
NA	TRBJ1-2	NA	TRBV6-5	TGTGCCAGCCTTGACAGTATTAACTATGGCTACACCTTC	CASLDSINYGYTF
NA	TRBJ2-3	NA	TRBV27	TGTGCCAGCAGTTCCTTCGGGGGAAGGCGTACAGATACGCAGTATTTT	CASSSFGGRRTDTQYF
NA	TRBJ2-1	TRBD2	TRBV7-9	TGTGCCAGCAGCTTAGTCGGACTAGCGGGCCCTGGGACCTACAATGAGCAGTTCTTC	CASSLVGLAGPGTYNEQFF
NA	TRBJ2-3	NA	TRBV3-1/TRBV3-2	TGTGCCAGCAGCCACCTGTTACGACAGGAGCCTAGCACAGATACGCAGTATTTT	CASSHLLRQEPSTDTQYF
few	TRBJ2-3	NA	TRBV24-1	TGTGCCACCAGTGATTTTGGCCAGAATATAGATACGCAGTATTTT	CATSDFGQNIDTQYF
NA	TRBJ2-7	TRBD2	TRBV9	TGTGCCAGCAGCGTTAGCGGGAGGTTCTCCTACGAGCAGTACTTC	CASSVSGRFSYEQYF
NA	TRBJ2-3	TRBD1	TRBV11-2	TGTGCCAGCAGCACGGGACAGGGGTTCACAGATACGCAGTATTTT	CASSTGQGFTDTQYF
NA	TRBJ1-5	NA	TRBV28	TGTGCCAGCAACGGGGGTAAGGGGTATAGCAATCAGCCCCAGCATTTT	CASNGGKGYSNQPQHF
NA	TRBJ1-2	NA	TRBV18	TGTGCCAGCTCACCCGAAGAACTCTATGGCTACACCTTC	CASSPEELYGYTF
NA	TRBJ2-7	NA	TRBV28	TGTGCCAGCAGTTATCGACAGACCTACGAGCAGTACTTC	CASSYRQTYEQYF
NA	TRBJ1-4	TRBD1	TRBV27	TGTGCCAGCAGGGGGACAGTTAATGAAAAACTGTTTTTT	CASRGTVNEKLFF
few	TRBJ1-2	TRBD1	TRBV30	TGTGCCTACTTAGACAGGGCTAAGGGCTACACCTTC	CAYLDRAKGYTF
NA	TRBJ2-3	TRBD2	TRBV12-5	TGTGCTAGTGTCCCCGGGGGGGCAGGGGGCACAGATACGCAGTATTTT	CASVPGGAGGTDTQYF
NA	TRBJ2-2	NA	TRBV5-1	TGCGCCAGCAGCCCCGGGACTGATTACACCGGGGAGCTGTTTTTT	CASSPGTDYTGELFF
once	TRBJ1-1	TRBD1	TRBV4-1	TGCGCCAGCAGCCAACCGGGACAGGGGCCCTTGAACACTGAAGCTTTCTTT	CASSQPGQGPLNTEAFF
NA	TRBJ1-4	TRBD1	TRBV2	TGTGCCAGCAGTACCCACGGGACAGGCGATGAAAAACTGTTTTTT	CASSTHGTGDEKLFF
few	TRBJ2-7	NA	TRBV2	TGTGCCACCGGGGTTTACGACGAGCAGTACTTC	CATGVYDEQYF
few	TRBJ2-3	TRBD2	TRBV9	TGTGCCAGCAGCGTAGCCCGGGAGGAAAGCACAGATACGCAGTATTTT	CASSVAREESTDTQYF
NA	TRBJ1-2	TRBD1	TRBV10-3	TGTGCCATCAGTCGACAGGGTTCCAACGATGGCTACACCTTC	CAISRQGSNDGYTF
few	TRBJ2-5	NA	TRBV6-4	TGTGCCAGCAGCGTCGCCACAGGCGAGACCCAGTACTTC	CASSVATGETQYF
many	TRBJ2-3	NA	TRBV18	TGTGCCAGCTCACGAGACTATCTAAGCACAGATACGCAGTATTTT	CASSRDYLSTDTQYF
once	TRBJ2-1	TRBD2	TRBV9	TGTGCCAGCAGCGTAGTGGGGGGGTACTCCTACAATGAGCAGTTCTTC	CASSVVGGYSYNEQFF
NA	TRBJ1-6	TRBD1	TRBV6-5	TGTGCCAGCAGCAGGACAGGGATAGCCTCACCCCTCCACTTT	CASSRTGIASPLHF
NA	TRBJ2-3	TRBD2	TRBV14	TGTGCCAGCAGCTTAGCGGGCGCAGCAGATACGCAGTATTTT	CASSLAGAADTQYF
NA	TRBJ1-2	NA	TRBV7-3	TGTGCCAGCAGCTTCTTACAGGTCCCGAACTATGGCTACACCTTC	CASSFLQVPNYGYTF
NA	TRBJ1-2	TRBD1	TRBV28	TGTGCCAGCAGTTTGCCAGGGGGCGTTGGTAAGAACTATGGCTACACCTTC	CASSLPGGVGKNYGYTF
many	TRBJ1-2	TRBD1	TRBV5-4	TGTGCCAGCAGCGGACGGGACAGGGGATATGGCTACACCTTC	CASSGRDRGYGYTF
NA	TRBJ1-2	NA	TRBV4-2	TGTGCCAGCAGCCAAGAGAGTATCCCGTCTAACTATGGCTACACCTTC	CASSQESIPSNYGYTF
NA	TRBJ1-6	NA	TRBV28	TGTGCCAGCAGTTTACTGGACACCTATAATTCACCCCTCCACTTT	CASSLLDTYNSPLHF
NA	TRBJ2-3	TRBD2	TRBV19	TGTGCCACTGGGACTAGCGAGAACACAGATACGCAGTATTTT	CATGTSENTDTQYF
NA	TRBJ1-4	NA	TRBV19	TGTGCCAGTAGTAGCGGGGTCGCAACTAATGAAAAACTGTTTTTT	CASSSGVATNEKLFF
NA	TRBJ2-1	NA	TRBV14	TGTGCCAGCAGCCAAGTAAACTCTCTCAATGAGCAGTTCTTC	CASSQVNSLNEQFF
once	TRBJ2-2	TRBD1	TRBV5-4	TGTGCCAGCAGCTTGCCCGGGACAGGGCGTACCGGGGAGCTGTTTTTT	CASSLPGTGRTGELFF
once	TRBJ2-1	NA	TRBV6-5	TGTGCCAGCAGTTACGATCACAGGGACAATGAGCAGTTCTTC	CASSYDHRDNEQFF
once	TRBJ1-3	TRBD1	TRBV20-1	TGCAGTGCTAGTTTCCAGGGGGAAGCTGGAAACACCATATATTTT	CSASFQGEAGNTIYF
NA	TRBJ1-1	NA	TRBV30	TGTGCCTGCTCTCCCGGGGGGTCGAACACTGAAGCTTTCTTT	CACSPGGSNTEAFF
NA	TRBJ1-5	NA	TRBV7-2	TGTGCCAGCAGCGCCCCGCAGGTTTATAGCAATCAGCCCCAGCATTTT	CASSAPQVYSNQPQHF
NA	TRBJ2-2	TRBD1	TRBV4-1	TGCGCCAGCAGCGGGCGGACAGGGCATAACACCGGGGAGCTGTTTTTT	CASSGRTGHNTGELFF
NA	TRBJ1-1	NA	TRBV9	TGTGCCAGCAGCGTAGATTTGGGGGGCACTGAAGCTTTCTTT	CASSVDLGGTEAFF
NA	TRBJ2-1	TRBD2	TRBV19	TGTGCCAGTAAGGGCGGGAGCTCCTACAATGAGCAGTTCTTC	CASKGGSSYNEQFF
NA	TRBJ2-1	NA	TRBV12-3/TRBV12-4	TGTGCCAGCAGTCCATCCTTAGATGAGCAGTTCTTC	CASSPSLDEQFF
NA	TRBJ2-6	NA	TRBV11-3	TGTGCCAGCAGCCTACAGGGAGCTGGGGCCAACGTCCTGACTTTC	CASSLQGAGANVLTF
NA	TRBJ2-1	TRBD1	TRBV24-1	TGTGCCACTTCCGGGACAGGGGTGGTTAATGAGCAGTTCTTC	CATSGTGVVNEQFF
NA	TRBJ2-1	TRBD2	TRBV7-9	TGTGCCAGCAGCTTAGTCCAACTAGCGGGGTTGGGGCAGTTCTTC	CASSLVQLAGLGQFF
NA	TRBJ1-1	NA	TRBV27	TGTGCCAGCAGTTTCATTGCGCAGGGGCGCCGGGACACTGAAGCTTTCTTT	CASSFIAQGRRDTEAFF
few	TRBJ2-7	NA	TRBV11-2	TGTGCCAGCAGCTCGGGACTGGGAGAGGGGTACGAGCAGTACTTC	CASSSGLGEGYEQYF
NA	TRBJ1-4	TRBD1	TRBV7-9	TGTGCCAGCAGCCCGACGTGGACAGGGGAGGGTGAAAAACTGTTTTTT	CASSPTWTGEGEKLFF
few	TRBJ2-7	NA	TRBV27	TGTGCCAGCAGTCAGGAGACGGGAGCGTATCTCTACGAGCAGTACTTC	CASSQETGAYLYEQYF
NA	TRBJ2-1	NA	TRBV10-3	TGTGCCATCAGCCCAACAGGAGGGAACTACAATGAGCAGTTCTTC	CAISPTGGNYNEQFF
NA	TRBJ2-7	TRBD2	TRBV2	TGTGCCAGCAAGAGAGCGGGAGGGCCAAGTGAGCAGTACTTC	CASKRAGGPSEQYF